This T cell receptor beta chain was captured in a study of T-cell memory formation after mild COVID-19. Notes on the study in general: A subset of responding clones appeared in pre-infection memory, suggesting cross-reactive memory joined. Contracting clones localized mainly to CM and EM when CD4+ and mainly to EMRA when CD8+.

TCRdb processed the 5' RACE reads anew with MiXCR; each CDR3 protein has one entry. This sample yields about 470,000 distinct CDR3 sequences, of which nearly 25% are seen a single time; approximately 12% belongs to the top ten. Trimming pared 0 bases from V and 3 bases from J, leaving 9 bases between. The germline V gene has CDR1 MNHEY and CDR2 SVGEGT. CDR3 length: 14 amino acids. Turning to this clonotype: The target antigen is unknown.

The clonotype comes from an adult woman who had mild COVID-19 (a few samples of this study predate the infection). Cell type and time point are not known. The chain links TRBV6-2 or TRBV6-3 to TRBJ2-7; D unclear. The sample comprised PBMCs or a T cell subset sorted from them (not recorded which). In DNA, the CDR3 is TGTGCCAGCAGTTACTCGGTCTCGATCTACGAGCAGTACTTC. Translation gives CASSYSVSIYEQYF.